One sample yielded the 20 T cell receptor beta chains listed below, sequenced in a study of T cells in Graves' hyperthyroidism and ophthalmopathy. RNA transcripts yielded amplified TCR beta CDR3 regions. When the TCR CDR3 underwent first-round RT-PCR, the HTBI primer set was used. One entry per CDR3 protein results from TCRdb running MiXCR on the multiplex PCR reads. The sample contains around 720,000 distinct CDR3 sequences, approximately 40% of which appear only once. The sample comprised blood. The receptors here all came from a woman aged 40 to 50 with Graves' hyperthyroidism.

This clonotype was counted between two and nine times. Sequence at one end of the junction differs from germline and may be a read error. The CDR3 spells CASSENTLRGEAFF. The DNA for the CDR3 is TGTGCCAGCAGTGAGAACACGCTTCGGGGCGAAGCTTTCTTT. The V and J genes are TRBV10-3 and TRBJ1-1; TRBD1 is a possible D gene (5 bases). The CDR3 is 14 amino acids. The germline gives CDR1 ENHRY, CDR2 SYGVKD.

A word on this clonotype: This may arise from a read error, as a much more abundant clone is one base away. The rearrangement joins TRBV15 to TRBJ2-3; 7 bases map to TRBD2. Germline V gene data show CDR1 as LNHNV and CDR2 as YYDKDF (reference sequence). The CDR3 has 14 residues. With V trimmed by 5 bases and J by 8 bases, 10 bases remained unmatched. The CDR3 region has the DNA TGTGCCACCAGCTGGGGGAGGGGTGCAGGTACGCAGTATTTT. It translates to CATSWGRGAGTQYF.

CDR3 amino acids: CASSSRPGAGEKLFF. The CDR3 nucleotides read TGTGCCAGCAGTTCTCGGCCCGGGGCCGGTGAAAAACTGTTTTTT. V is TRBV9 and J is TRBJ1-4; D is possibly TRBD1 (5 bases). The CDR3 consists of 15 residues. Trimming stripped 5 bases from V and 7 bases from J, with 18 bases between. CDR1 and CDR2 (germline): SGDLS, YYNGEE.

This clonotype has at least ten counts. The chain is built from TRBV7-2 and TRBJ1-1; D ambiguous. Germline lookup yields CDR1 SGHTA and CDR2 FQGNSA. V was shortened by 8 bases and J by 0 bases, with 13 bases between the two germline ends. The CDR3 has 14 amino acids. The CDR3 loop is CASPRADMNTEAFF. CDR3 nucleotide sequence: TGTGCCAGCCCTAGGGCCGACATGAACACTGAAGCTTTCTTT.

The V and J genes are TRBV2 and TRBJ1-2, with D hard to call. Per germline, CDR1 SNHLY and CDR2 FYNNEI. Trimming took 3 bases from V and 6 from J, leaving 17 bases between them. This CDR3 is 15 amino acids long. The CDR3 loop reads CASSEARYNEHGYTF. The CDR3 DNA is TGTGCCAGCAGTGAGGCACGGTACAATGAGCATGGCTACACCTTC. The entire variable domain, with the rest obtained from reference TRBV2 and TRBJ1-2, is as follows: EPEVTQTPSHQVTQMGQEVILRCVPISNHLYFYWYRQILGQKVEFLVSFYNNEISEKSEIFDDQFSVERPDGSNFTLKIRSTKLEDSAMYFCASSEARYNEHGYTFGSGTRLTVV.

There are many counts of this clonotype. The V gene is TRBV20-1, the J gene TRBJ1-6, with D uncertain. This CDR3 has 13 amino acids. Trimming left V 6 bases short and J 6 bases short, with 12 bases between. Germline V gene sequence: CDR1 DFQATT, CDR2 SNEGSKA (reference sequence). The CDR3: CSALLGSNSPLHF. CDR3 in DNA: TGCAGTGCCCTATTGGGGAGTAATTCACCCCTCCACTTT.

This chain uses TRBV10-3 with TRBJ2-7; 8 positions agree with TRBD2. The J segment lost 7 bases and the V segment lost 1 base, leaving 15 bases of the junction unmatched. Germline CDR1 ENHRY, CDR2 SYGVKD. CDR3 length: 17 residues. For the CDR3, the DNA is TGTGCCATCAGTGAGTTGAGCGGGGGAGGCTCCTACAATGAGCAGTACTTC. Protein product: CAISELSGGGSYNEQYF.

This clonotype was counted a few times. This chain joins TRBV12-3 or TRBV12-4 and TRBJ2-7; D not certain. Trimming cost V 7 bases and J 4 bases, with 14 bases left between them. CDR3 length: 13 residues. The CDR3 coding sequence is TGTGCCAGCACCTACGAAGGGTTGTACGAGCAGTACTTC. Translation gives CASTYEGLYEQYF.

This clonotype was seen just once. The chain has TRBV5-1 and TRBJ2-2; D call uncertain. This CDR3 has 14 residues. The V end was cut by 7 bases, the J end by 2 bases, with 12 bases between. Germline V gene data show CDR1 as SGHRS and CDR2 as YFSETQ. The CDR3 region is CASEVNFNTGELFF. CDR3 bases: TGCGCCAGCGAAGTCAATTTCAACACCGGGGAGCTGTTTTTT.

This clonotype was detected many times. In nucleotides, the CDR3 is TGCAGCGTTGATCGGCAGGGAGTCGGCTACACCTTC. This codes for CSVDRQGVGYTF. The chain is built from TRBV29-1 and TRBJ1-2, with TRBD1 as a possible D gene (5 bases). The CDR3 length is 12 residues. V was clipped by 3 bases and J by 8 bases, with 13 bases between them. Germline CDR1 reads SQVTM; CDR2 reads ANQGSEA.

The chain combines TRBV9 with TRBJ1-2; no firm D call. The CDR3 loop spans 14 amino acids. Germline values: CDR1 SGDLS, CDR2 YYNGEE. Deletions cut 0 bases from V and 7 bases from J, with 13 bases between. CDR3 nucleotide sequence: TGTGCCAGCAGCGTAGATGGGGAGTATGGTGGCTACACCTTC. As protein: CASSVDGEYGGYTF.

This clonotype was seen at least ten times. The J gene is TRBJ1-5, the V gene TRBV2; TRBD1 aligns across 9 bases. Germline assignment: CDR1 SNHLY and CDR2 FYNNEI. This CDR3 region has 14 residues. The J segment lost 7 bases and the V segment lost 6 bases, leaving 7 bases of the junction unmatched. CDR3 DNA: TGTGCCAGCAGGGAAAGGACAGGGGAGCAGCCCCAGCATTTT. Translation: CASRERTGEQPQHF.

The table lists this clonotype with a count of one. This rearrangement joins TRBV19 to TRBJ1-6; 10 nucleotides agree with TRBD1. CDR3 length: 18 amino acids. The ends lost 9 bases at V and 5 bases at J; junction bases unmatched: 16. Germline loops: CDR1 LNHDA, CDR2 SQIVND (reference sequence). Here the CDR3 DNA reads TGTGCCAGCAGCGACAGGGGGCAAATCGGCTGGGATAATTCACCCCTCCACTTT. The encoded protein is CASSDRGQIGWDNSPLHF.

This clonotype was found a few times. The CDR3: CASRKGRQNTGELFF. DNA of the CDR3: TGTGCCAGCAGGAAAGGCAGGCAGAACACCGGGGAGCTGTTTTTT. The chain couples TRBV6-5 to TRBJ2-2; D is uncertain. V dropped 6 bases and J dropped 1 base, with 12 bases sitting between them. Germline V gene lookup returns CDR1 MNHEY and CDR2 SVGAGI. This CDR3 contains 15 residues.

In the case of this clonotype: A single base separates this from a much larger clone, so it may be a read error. This sequence joins TRBV20-1 and TRBJ1-6, with unresolved D. Germline values: CDR1 DFQATT, CDR2 SNEGSKA (reference sequence). The CDR3 extends over 18 amino acids. The CDR3: CSVREGVGTRSYNSPLHF. The CDR3 coding sequence is TGCAGTGTTAGAGAGGGCGTAGGCACCCGCTCCTATAATTCACCCCTCCACTTT.

This clonotype was observed at least ten times. The chain carries TRBV7-9 and TRBJ2-5, with D uncertain. The V gene's germline CDR1 is SEHNR and CDR2 FQNEAQ (reference sequence). This CDR3 is 14 amino acids long. The V end was cut by 3 bases, the J end by 1 base, with 9 bases between. CDR3 in amino acids: CASSFLTTQETQYF. As DNA, the CDR3 is TGTGCCAGCAGCTTCCTCACTACCCAAGAGACCCAGTACTTC.

The chain joins TRBV20-1 to TRBJ2-5; 11 nucleotides match TRBD2. Germline V gene sequence: CDR1 DFQATT, CDR2 SNEGSKA (reference sequence). V shed 5 bases and J 0 bases; nucleotides not matched to a gene: 8. The CDR3 has 16 residues. The CDR3 sequence: CSARHLTSGNQETQYF. Written as DNA, the CDR3 is TGCAGTGCTCGCCACCTGACTAGCGGGAACCAAGAGACCCAGTACTTC.

The rearrangement links TRBV10-3 to TRBJ1-1, with 7 bases identical to TRBD1. V gave up 6 bases and J gave up 4 bases; unmatched junction bases: 17. Looked up from germline, CDR1 is ENHRY and CDR2 is SYGVKD. This CDR3 is built from 17 residues. The CDR3 region has the DNA TGTGCCATCAGCTTGTCCTCTACAGGGGCCGGGGCCACTGAAGCTTTCTTT. It is translated as CAISLSSTGAGATEAFF.

This clonotype has a handful of counts. The V and J genes are TRBV11-2 and TRBJ2-5, with 9 nucleotides matching TRBD2. The V segment lost 5 bases and the J segment 5 bases; nucleotides outside the gene matches: 6. This CDR3 has 14 amino acids. Germline V lookup: CDR1 SGHAT, CDR2 FQNNGV. The CDR3 region is CASSRGREWETQYF. The CDR3 DNA reads TGTGCCAGCAGCCGCGGGAGGGAATGGGAGACCCAGTACTTC. Supplemented by reference TRBV11-2 and TRBJ2-5, the full variable domain reads EAGVAQSPRYKIIEKRQSVAFWCNPISGHATLYWYQQILGQGPKLLIQFQNNGVVDDSQLPKDRFSAERLKGVDSTLKIQPAKLEDSAVYLCASSRGREWETQYFGPGTRLLVL.

This clonotype was observed a handful of times. The J gene is TRBJ2-7, the V gene TRBV7-2; no clear D. The CDR3 consists of 15 residues. Trimming shortened V by 5 bases and J by 7 bases, and 21 bases separated the two germline ends. The germline V gene encodes CDR1 SGHTA and CDR2 FQGNSA. The CDR3 sequence is CASSSSQSYYGEQYF. DNA of the CDR3: TGTGCCAGCAGCAGCTCCCAGTCTTACTACGGGGAGCAGTACTTC.